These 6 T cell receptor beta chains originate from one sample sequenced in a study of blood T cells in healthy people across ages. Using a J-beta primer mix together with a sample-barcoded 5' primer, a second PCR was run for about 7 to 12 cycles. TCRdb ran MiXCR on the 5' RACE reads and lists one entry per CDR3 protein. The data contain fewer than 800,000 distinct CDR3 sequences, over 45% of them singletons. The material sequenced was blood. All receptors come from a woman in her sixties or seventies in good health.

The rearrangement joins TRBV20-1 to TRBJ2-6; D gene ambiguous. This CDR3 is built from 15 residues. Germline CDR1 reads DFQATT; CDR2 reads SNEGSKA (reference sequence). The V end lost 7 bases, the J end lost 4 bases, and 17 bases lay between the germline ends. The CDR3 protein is CSVPDVLSGANVLTF. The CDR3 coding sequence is TGCAGTGTCCCAGACGTCCTCTCCGGGGCCAACGTCCTGACTTTC.

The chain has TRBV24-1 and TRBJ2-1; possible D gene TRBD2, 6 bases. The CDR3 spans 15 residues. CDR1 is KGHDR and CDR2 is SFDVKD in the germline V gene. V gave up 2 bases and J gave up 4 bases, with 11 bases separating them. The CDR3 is CATSDSREPYNEQFF. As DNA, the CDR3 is TGTGCCACCAGTGATTCTCGGGAGCCATACAATGAGCAGTTCTTC.

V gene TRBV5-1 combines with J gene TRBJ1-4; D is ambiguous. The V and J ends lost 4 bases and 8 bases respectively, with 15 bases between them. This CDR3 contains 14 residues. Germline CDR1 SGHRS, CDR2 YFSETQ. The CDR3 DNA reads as TGCGCCAGCAGCCTGGGCAGGATTAGCGAAAAACTGTTTTTT. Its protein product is CASSLGRISEKLFF.

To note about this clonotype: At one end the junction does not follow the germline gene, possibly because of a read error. The CDR3 DNA reads TGCGCCAGCGGCCAAGAGCCGTTCGGGAGGCGGTACAATGAGCAGTTCTTC. Its protein product is CASGQEPFGRRYNEQFF. This rearrangement joins TRBV4-3 to TRBJ2-1; 7 bases map to TRBD2. This CDR3 spans 17 amino acids. Germline CDR1 is LGHNA and CDR2 is YSLEER.

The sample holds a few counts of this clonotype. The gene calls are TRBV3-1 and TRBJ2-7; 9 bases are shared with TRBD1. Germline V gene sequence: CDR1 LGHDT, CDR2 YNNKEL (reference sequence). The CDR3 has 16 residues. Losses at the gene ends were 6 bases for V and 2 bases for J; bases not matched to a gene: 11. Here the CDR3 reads CASSRDRVSGTYEQYF. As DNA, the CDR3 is TGTGCCAGCAGTAGGGACAGGGTCTCGGGAACCTACGAGCAGTACTTC.

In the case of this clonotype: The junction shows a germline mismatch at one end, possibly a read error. The CDR3: CAVRPPGGSYEQYF. CDR3 sequence (DNA): TGTGCCGTCAGACCACCGGGTGGCTCCTACGAGCAGTACTTC. The chain uses TRBV10-3 and TRBJ2-7; D not resolved. CDR3 size: 14 residues. Per germline, CDR1 ENHRY and CDR2 SYGVKD.